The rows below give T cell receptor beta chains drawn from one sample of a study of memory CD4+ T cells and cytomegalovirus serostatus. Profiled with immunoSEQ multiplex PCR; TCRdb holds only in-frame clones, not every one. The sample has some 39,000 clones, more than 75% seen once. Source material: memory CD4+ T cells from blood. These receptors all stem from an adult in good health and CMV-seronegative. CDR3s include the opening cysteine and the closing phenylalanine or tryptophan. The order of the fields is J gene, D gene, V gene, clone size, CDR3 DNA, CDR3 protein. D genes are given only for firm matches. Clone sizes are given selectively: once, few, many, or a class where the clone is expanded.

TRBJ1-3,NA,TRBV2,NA,TGTGCCAGCAACAGGGACACGGGAAACACCATATATTTT,CASNRDTGNTIYF
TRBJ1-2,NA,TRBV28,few,TGTGCCAGCGGACCCCCTGTCGGTGGGGATAACTATGGCTACACCTTC,CASGPPVGGDNYGYTF
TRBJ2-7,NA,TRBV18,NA,TGTGCCAGCTCACCAATGGCAGACATCTACGAGCAGTACTTC,CASSPMADIYEQYF
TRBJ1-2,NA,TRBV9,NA,TGTGCCAGCAGCGCCATTAACGGTGGAGTCTCTGGCTACACCTTC,CASSAINGGVSGYTF
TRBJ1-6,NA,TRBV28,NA,TGTGCCAGCAGACCAACAGGGACCTATAATTCACCCCTCCACTTT,CASRPTGTYNSPLHF
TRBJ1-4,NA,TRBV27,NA,TGTGCCAGCAGTTTTTCTAGACAGGTTAATGAAAAACTGTTTTTT,CASSFSRQVNEKLFF
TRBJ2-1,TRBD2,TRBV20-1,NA,TGCAGTCAGCGGGGTTACAATGAGCAGTTCTTC,CSQRGYNEQFF
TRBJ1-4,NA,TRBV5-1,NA,TGCGCCAGCAGCTTGGCCGAATTTGGAGAAAAACTGTTTTTT,CASSLAEFGEKLFF
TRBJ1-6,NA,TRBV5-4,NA,TGTGCCAGCAGCTTAGGAGGACCGAGGAGTTATAATTCACCCCTCCACTTT,CASSLGGPRSYNSPLHF
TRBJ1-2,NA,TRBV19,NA,TGTGCCAGTACCCGGGACCGCTATCTCGGCGGCTACACCTTC,CASTRDRYLGGYTF
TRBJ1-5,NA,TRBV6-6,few,TGTGCCAGCAGTAAACCTCCGGGACAAACGCATCAGCCCCAGCATTTT,CASSKPPGQTHQPQHF
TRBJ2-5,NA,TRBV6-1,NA,TGTGCCAGCACGATAGGGCGCCAAGAGACCCAGTACTTC,CASTIGRQETQYF
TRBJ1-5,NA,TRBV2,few,TGTGCCAGCAGTGAAGGGCTGGGCATGGGAGCCCAGCATTTT,CASSEGLGMGAQHF
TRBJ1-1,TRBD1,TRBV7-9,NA,TGTGCCAGCAGCTTAGCGGGCAGGGGGAGCACTGAAGCTTTCTTT,CASSLAGRGSTEAFF
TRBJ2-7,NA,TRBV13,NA,TGTGCCAGCAGCTTTCAAGGATGGGGGTTGAGCTCCTACGAGCAGTACTTC,CASSFQGWGLSSYEQYF
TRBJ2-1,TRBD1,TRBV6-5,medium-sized,TGTGCCAGCAGATGGGACAGCAAAGCGAACAATGAGCAGTTCTTC,CASRWDSKANNEQFF
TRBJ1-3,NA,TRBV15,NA,TGTGCCACCAGCATTGGGCGAGGAGTTGCTGGAAACACCATATATTTT,CATSIGRGVAGNTIYF
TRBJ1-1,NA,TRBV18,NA,TGTGCCAGCTCACCTCCCGGGGTATCTCGTATGAACACTGAAGCTTTCTTT,CASSPPGVSRMNTEAFF
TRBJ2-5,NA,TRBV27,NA,TGTGCCAGCAGTTTATCGAGGACGGGGGAGACCCAGTACTTC,CASSLSRTGETQYF
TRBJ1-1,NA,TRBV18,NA,TGTGCCAGCTCCGGGGCAGTGAACACTGAAGCTTTCTTT,CASSGAVNTEAFF
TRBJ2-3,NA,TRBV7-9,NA,TGTGCCAGCAGACATAATTGGGGGGAGGGCACAGATACGCAGTATTTT,CASRHNWGEGTDTQYF
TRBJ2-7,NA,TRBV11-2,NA,TGTGCCAGCAGCAGCTCGACGGGTAGCTCCTACGAGCAGTACTTC,CASSSSTGSSYEQYF
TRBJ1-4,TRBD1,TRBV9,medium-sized,TGTGCCAGCAGCGGTCCCGGGACAGGGACGGGGGAAAAACTGTTTTTT,CASSGPGTGTGEKLFF
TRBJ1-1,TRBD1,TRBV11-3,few,TGTGCCAGCAGCTTGGGACAGGGGAACACTGAAGCTTTCTTT,CASSLGQGNTEAFF
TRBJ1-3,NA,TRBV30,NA,TGTGCCTGGAGCCGAACCCGCGACACCATATATTTT,CAWSRTRDTIYF
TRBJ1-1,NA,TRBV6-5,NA,TGTGCCAGTACCACAGGGAAACCAACTGAAGCTTTCTTT,CASTTGKPTEAFF
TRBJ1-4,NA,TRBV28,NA,TGTGCCAGCAGCAGTTTTGGGGCGAATAATGAAAAACTGTTTTTT,CASSSFGANNEKLFF
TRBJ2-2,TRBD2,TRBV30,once,TGTGCCTGGAGTCGAACTAGCGCGGCCGGGGAGCTGTTTTTT,CAWSRTSAAGELFF
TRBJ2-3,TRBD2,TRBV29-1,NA,TGCAGCGTTCTGAGCTACTTAGCGGGGAGGAATACGCAGTATTTT,CSVLSYLAGRNTQYF
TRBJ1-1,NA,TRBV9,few,TGTGCCAGCAGCGTAGCTCCAACAGGGAGAAGGAACACTGAAGCTTTCTTT,CASSVAPTGRRNTEAFF
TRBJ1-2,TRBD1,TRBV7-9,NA,TGTGCCAGCAGCTTAGGGACCGGACAGGAAAACTATGGCTACACCTTC,CASSLGTGQENYGYTF
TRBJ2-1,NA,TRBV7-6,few,TGTGCCAGCAGCCCAGCGGGCGTAGCCCACTACAATGAGCAGTTCTTC,CASSPAGVAHYNEQFF
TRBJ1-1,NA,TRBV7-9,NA,TGTGCCAGCAGCTTGTTGGAAGAAGCTTTCTTT,CASSLLEEAFF
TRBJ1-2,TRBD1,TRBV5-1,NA,TGCGCCAGCAGCCCGACAGGGGATGGCTACACCTTC,CASSPTGDGYTF
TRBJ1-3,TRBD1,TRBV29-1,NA,TGCAGCGCTATAAACAGGGGGCTGGGAAACACCATATATTTT,CSAINRGLGNTIYF
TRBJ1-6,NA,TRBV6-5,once,TGTGCCAGCAGTTACTCGCAGGACCCTTCACCCCTCCACTTT,CASSYSQDPSPLHF
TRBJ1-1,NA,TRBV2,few,TGTGCCAGCAGTGAGGGAATGAAAGCTTTCTTT,CASSEGMKAFF
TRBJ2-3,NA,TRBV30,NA,TGTGCCTTCCATCCTAGTGGCACGCAGTATTTT,CAFHPSGTQYF
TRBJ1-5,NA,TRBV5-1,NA,TGCGCCAGCAGCTTGGGGATCGGCAATCAGCCCCAGCATTTT,CASSLGIGNQPQHF
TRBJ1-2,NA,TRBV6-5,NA,TGTGCCAGCCGAGGGGGGCAAAAGGGTGGCTACACCTTC,CASRGGQKGGYTF
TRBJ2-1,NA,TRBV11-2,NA,TGTGCCAGCAGCACCGGGTTTTACAATGAGCAGTTCTTC,CASSTGFYNEQFF
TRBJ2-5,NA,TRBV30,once,TGTGCCTGGAGTCTCAAAGGGGTACAAGAGACCCAGTACTTC,CAWSLKGVQETQYF
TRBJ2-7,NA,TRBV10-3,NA,TGTGCCATCAGGGCCGGGACGGTAAACGAGCAGTACTTC,CAIRAGTVNEQYF
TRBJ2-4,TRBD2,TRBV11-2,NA,TGTGCCAGCAGCCCGACTAGCGGGGGCTACATAGCCAAAAACATTCAGTACTTC,CASSPTSGGYIAKNIQYF
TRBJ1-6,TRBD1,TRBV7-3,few,TGTGCCAGCAGTGTGACAGGGGGTTGGAATTCACCCCTCCACTTT,CASSVTGGWNSPLHF